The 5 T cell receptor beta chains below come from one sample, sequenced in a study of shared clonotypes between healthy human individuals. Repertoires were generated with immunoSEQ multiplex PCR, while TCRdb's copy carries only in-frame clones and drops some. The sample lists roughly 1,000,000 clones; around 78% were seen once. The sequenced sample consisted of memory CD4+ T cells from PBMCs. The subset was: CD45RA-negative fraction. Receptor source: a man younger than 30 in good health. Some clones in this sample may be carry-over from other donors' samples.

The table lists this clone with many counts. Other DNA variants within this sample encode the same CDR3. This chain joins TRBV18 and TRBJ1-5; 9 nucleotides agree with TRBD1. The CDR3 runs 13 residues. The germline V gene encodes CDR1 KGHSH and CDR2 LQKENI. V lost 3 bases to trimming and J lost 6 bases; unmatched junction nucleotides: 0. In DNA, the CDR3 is TGTGCCAGCTCACCGGACAGGGGTCAGCCCCAGCATTTT. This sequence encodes CASSPDRGQPQHF.

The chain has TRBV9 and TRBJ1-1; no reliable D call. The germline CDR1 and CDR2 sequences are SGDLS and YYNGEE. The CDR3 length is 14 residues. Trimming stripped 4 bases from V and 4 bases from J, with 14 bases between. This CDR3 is CASSRLSLGTEAFF. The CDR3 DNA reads TGTGCCAGCAGCCGCTTGTCCTTGGGCACTGAAGCTTTCTTT.

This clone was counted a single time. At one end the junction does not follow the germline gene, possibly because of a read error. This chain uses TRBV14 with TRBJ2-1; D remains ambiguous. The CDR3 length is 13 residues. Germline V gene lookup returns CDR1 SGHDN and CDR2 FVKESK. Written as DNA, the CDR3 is TGTGCCAGCAGCCGCACCCCCGGGCCCCGTCCCCTCTTC. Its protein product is CASSRTPGPRPLF.

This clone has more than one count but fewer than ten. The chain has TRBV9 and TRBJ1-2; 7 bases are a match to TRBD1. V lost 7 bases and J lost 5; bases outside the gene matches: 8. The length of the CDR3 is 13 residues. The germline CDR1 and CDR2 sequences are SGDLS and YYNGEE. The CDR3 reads CASSQGELYGYTF. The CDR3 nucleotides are TGTGCCAGCTCGCAGGGGGAATTGTATGGCTACACCTTC. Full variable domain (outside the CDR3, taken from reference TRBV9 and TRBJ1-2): DSGVTQTPKHLITATGQRVTLRCSPRSGDLSVYWYQQSLDQGLQFLIQYYNGEERAKGNILERFSAQQFPDLHSELNLSSLELGDSALYFCASSQGELYGYTFGSGTRLTVV.

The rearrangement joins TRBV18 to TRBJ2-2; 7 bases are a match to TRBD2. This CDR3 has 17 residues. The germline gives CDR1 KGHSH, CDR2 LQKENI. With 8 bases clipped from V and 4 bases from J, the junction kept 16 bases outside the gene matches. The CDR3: CASPRTSSGMATGELFF. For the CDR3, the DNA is TGTGCCAGCCCACGGACTAGTAGTGGGATGGCCACCGGGGAGCTGTTTTTT.